Below are 10 T cell receptor beta chains sequenced from a single sample in a study of T cells in Graves' hyperthyroidism and ophthalmopathy. From RNA transcripts, TCR beta CDR3 regions were amplified. First-round RT-PCR of the TCR CDR3 relied on the HTBI primer set. Via MiXCR, TCRdb re-called the multiplex PCR reads, giving one row per CDR3 protein. The sample lists around 350,000 distinct CDR3 sequences; about a sixth were seen once. Specimen: blood. Receptors were obtained from a woman aged 18-29 years with Graves' hyperthyroidism that later progressed to Graves' ophthalmopathy.

Turning to this clonotype: Since a much larger clone is just one base distant, this may be a read error. V is TRBV27 and J is TRBJ2-5, with D tentatively TRBD1 (6 bases). Trimming removed 6 bases from V and 4 bases from J, with 12 bases in between. The CDR3 sequence is 13 residues long. Germline V gene lookup returns CDR1 MNHEY and CDR2 SMNVEV (reference sequence). The CDR3 spells CASSTGWRETQYF. The CDR3 DNA sequence: TGTGCCAGCAGCACAGGGTGGCGAGAGACCCAGTACTTC.

The table lists this clonotype with many counts. The chain links TRBV2 to TRBJ1-1; no clear D. The length of the CDR3 is 13 residues. Germline values: CDR1 SNHLY, CDR2 FYNNEI. Trimming removed 1 base at V and 6 bases at J, with 9 bases between. The CDR3 sequence is CASSEVGLPEAFF. DNA for the CDR3: TGTGCCAGCAGTGAAGTAGGACTACCTGAAGCTTTCTTT.

In its sample, this clonotype was seen a few times. A much larger clone lies a single base off, so this may be a read error. This chain connects TRBV12-3 or TRBV12-4 to TRBJ2-7; 9 nucleotides match TRBD2. CDR3 length: 15 residues. V trimming: 1 base; J trimming: 4 bases; junction bases outside the gene matches: 5. Here the CDR3 reads CASSLGLAARYEQYF. For the CDR3, the DNA is TGTGCCAGCAGTTTAGGACTAGCGGCGAGATACGAGCAGTACTTC.

Concerning this clonotype itself: A read error may account for a junction end that differs from germline. The chain recombines TRBV7-9 with TRBJ2-3, with D maybe TRBD1 (6 bases). Germline CDR1 SEHNR, CDR2 FQNEAQ (reference sequence). This CDR3 has 12 amino acids. CDR3 DNA sequence: TGTGTCAGCAGCTTTAGGGGGGATACGCAGTATTTT. Amino acid sequence: CVSSFRGDTQYF. The entire variable domain, with the rest obtained from reference TRBV7-9 and TRBJ2-3, is as follows: DTGVSQNPRHKITKRGQNVTFRCDPISEHNRLYWYRQTLGQGPEFLTYFQNEAQLEKSRLLSDRFSAERPKGSFSTLEIQRTEQGDSAMYLCVSSFRGDTQYFGPGTRLTVL.

In this sample, this clonotype turned up many times. The rearrangement links TRBV28 to TRBJ2-1; perhaps TRBD2 as D (5 bases). Germline V lookup: CDR1 MDHEN, CDR2 SYDVKM. There are 13 residues in the CDR3. The V end lost 4 bases, the J end lost 8 bases, and 12 bases lay between the germline ends. CDR3 loop: CASSSLAEDEQFF. For the CDR3, the DNA is TGTGCCAGCAGTTCCCTCGCGGAGGATGAGCAGTTCTTC.

The chain employs TRBV11-2 and TRBJ1-2; D gene unclear. The CDR3 runs to 13 residues. Per germline, CDR1 SGHAT and CDR2 FQNNGV. Trimming took 6 bases from V and 4 from J, leaving 12 bases between them. Written as DNA, the CDR3 is TGTGCCAGCAGACCTCCTGATGGCTATGGCTACACCTTC. Protein sequence: CASRPPDGYGYTF. Combining the CDR3 with reference TRBV11-2 and TRBJ1-2 gives the whole variable domain EAGVAQSPRYKIIEKRQSVAFWCNPISGHATLYWYQQILGQGPKLLIQFQNNGVVDDSQLPKDRFSAERLKGVDSTLKIQPAKLEDSAVYLCASRPPDGYGYTFGSGTRLTVV.

This clonotype was recorded a few times. The V gene is TRBV5-1, the J gene TRBJ2-1; D might be TRBD2 (5 bases). The germline V gene has CDR1 SGHRS and CDR2 YFSETQ. Trimming left V 4 bases short and J 10 bases short, with 21 bases between. This CDR3 comprises 15 residues. The CDR3 reads CASSPVEAGPGEQFF. CDR3 in DNA: TGCGCCAGCAGCCCCGTGGAGGCCGGTCCGGGAGAGCAGTTCTTC. Looking up the rest from reference TRBV5-1 and TRBJ2-1 gives the full variable domain: KAGVTQTPRYLIKTRGQQVTLSCSPISGHRSVSWYQQTPGQGLQFLFEYFSETQRNKGNFPGRFSGRQFSNSRSEMNVSTLELGDSALYLCASSPVEAGPGEQFFGPGTRLTVL.

Many counts were recorded for this clonotype. V is TRBV18 and J is TRBJ2-7; D is possibly TRBD1 (5 bases). CDR1 is KGHSH, CDR2 LQKENI, per germline. Between the trimmed V and J ends, which lost 3 bases and 0 bases, there was a span of 12 bases. CDR3 size: 15 residues. The CDR3 nucleotides read TGTGCCAGCTCACCGGAAGGGGTACCCTCCTACGAGCAGTACTTC. Translation: CASSPEGVPSYEQYF. Full variable domain (missing parts from reference TRBV18 and TRBJ2-7): NAGVMQNPRHLVRRRGQEARLRCSPMKGHSHVYWYRQLPEEGLKFMVYLQKENIIDESGMPKERFSAEFPKEGPSILRIQQVVRGDSAAYFCASSPEGVPSYEQYFGPGTRLTVT.

This clonotype was recorded many times. The chain has TRBV3-1 and TRBJ2-1, with 7 bases fitting TRBD2. Germline V gene sequence: CDR1 LGHDT, CDR2 YNNKEL (reference sequence). The CDR3 loop spans 17 amino acids. The V segment lost 1 base and the J segment 3 bases; nucleotides outside the gene matches: 9. For the CDR3, the DNA is TGTGCCAGCAGCCAAGGTTGGGCTAGCGGAATCTACAATGAGCAGTTCTTC. Protein: CASSQGWASGIYNEQFF.

This clonotype was seen a few times. The chain is built from TRBV12-3 or TRBV12-4 and TRBJ2-1; 7 positions agree with TRBD2. This CDR3 comprises 15 residues. V trimming: 1 base; J trimming: 2 bases; junction bases outside the gene matches: 2. This CDR3 reads CASSLGGRAYNEQFF. In DNA form, the CDR3 reads TGTGCCAGCAGTTTAGGGGGGAGGGCCTACAATGAGCAGTTCTTC.